These 29 T cell receptor beta chains were all obtained from the same sample, sequenced in a study of T-cell reconstitution after alpha-beta-depleted transplantation in children. A TCRbeta library incorporating unique molecular identifiers was prepared. TCRdb reprocessed the PCR reads via MiXCR and lists one record per CDR3 protein. The table shows around 410,000 distinct CDR3 sequences, with approximately 10% occurring only once. The material sequenced was PBMCs from the stem cell graft donor, taken from the stem cell graft. These receptors all come from a human donor who donated a stem cell graft to a child with acute myeloid leukemia.

This clonotype was observed a handful of times. The chain is built from TRBV2 and TRBJ2-7, with D possibly matching TRBD2 (5 bases). Germline V gives CDR1 SNHLY, CDR2 FYNNEI. The V and J ends lost 8 bases and 0 bases respectively, with 14 bases between them. This CDR3 is built from 14 residues. CDR3 coding DNA: TGTGCCAGCTTGGGGAGAAATAGCTCCTACGAGCAGTACTTC. It encodes CASLGRNSSYEQYF. Based on the CDR3 plus reference TRBV2 and TRBJ2-7, the full variable domain is EPEVTQTPSHQVTQMGQEVILRCVPISNHLYFYWYRQILGQKVEFLVSFYNNEISEKSEIFDDQFSVERPDGSNFTLKIRSTKLEDSAMYFCASLGRNSSYEQYFGPGTRLTVT.

The CDR3 nucleotides are TGCGCCAGCAGCCTACGGACGGGATCCACCGCAGATACGCAGTATTTT. Protein sequence: CASSLRTGSTADTQYF. The chain employs TRBV5-1 and TRBJ2-3; perhaps TRBD2 as D (5 bases). The ends were cut back, 4 bases at V and 4 bases at J, with 19 bases in the middle. The length of the CDR3 is 16 residues. CDR1 SGHRS and CDR2 YFSETQ come from the germline V gene.

This chain connects TRBV7-2 to TRBJ1-1; possibly TRBD1 for D (5 bases). The CDR3 extends over 14 amino acids. Trimming took 3 bases from V and 2 from J, leaving 10 bases between them. The V gene's germline CDR1 is SGHTA and CDR2 FQGNSA. CDR3 bases: TGTGCCAGCAGCTTCTGGGGGGACAACACTGAAGCTTTCTTT. This codes for CASSFWGDNTEAFF.

The chain uses TRBV19 and TRBJ2-3, with a tentative D call TRBD1 (6 bases). Germline loops: CDR1 LNHDA, CDR2 SQIVND (reference sequence). The ends were cut back, 4 bases at V and 0 bases at J, with 11 bases in the middle. The CDR3 length is 15 residues. The CDR3 DNA sequence: TGTGCCAGTAGTACGCAAACAGGGAGCACAGATACGCAGTATTTT. This gives the protein CASSTQTGSTDTQYF. Drawing the rest from reference TRBV19 and TRBJ2-3, the complete variable domain is DGGITQSPKYLFRKEGQNVTLSCEQNLNHDAMYWYRQDPGQGLRLIYYSQIVNDFQKGDIAEGYSVSREKKESFPLTVTSAQKNPTAFYLCASSTQTGSTDTQYFGPGTRLTVL.

The chain uses TRBV29-1 and TRBJ2-2; possible D gene TRBD2, 5 bases. From germline, CDR1 is SQVTM and CDR2 ANQGSEA. The CDR3 runs 11 residues. The germline V and J ends were trimmed by 7 bases and 6 bases, with 9 bases remaining between them. Here the CDR3 reads CSGTSSGELFF. The CDR3 DNA follows: TGCAGCGGGACTTCGTCCGGGGAGCTGTTTTTT.

This clonotype was picked up many times. This chain uses TRBV20-1 with TRBJ2-7; D not certain. The CDR3 covers 12 residues. Per the germline V gene, CDR1 is DFQATT and CDR2 is SNEGSKA (reference sequence). V was clipped by 3 bases and J by 0 bases, with 6 bases between them. The CDR3 sequence: CSASSDSYEQYF. In DNA form, the CDR3 reads TGCAGTGCTAGTTCCGACTCCTACGAGCAGTACTTC.

A word on this clonotype: This may be a read error, as it is one base from a much larger clone. The V call is TRBV4-1, the J call TRBJ2-3; D is ambiguous. CDR1 MGHRA and CDR2 YSYEKL come from the germline V gene. Trimming removed 0 bases from V and 4 bases from J, with 8 bases in between. CDR3 size: 14 residues. The CDR3: CASSQEGPSDTQYF. The DNA for the CDR3 is TGCGCCAGCAGCCAAGAAGGGCCGTCAGATACGCAGTATTTT.

The J gene is TRBJ1-1, the V gene TRBV6-1; no definite D call. The CDR3 runs 12 residues. V shed 7 bases and J shed 4 bases, with 10 bases lying between them. Looked up from germline, CDR1 is MNHNS and CDR2 is SASEGT. CDR3 in amino acids: CASMTLGTEAFF. DNA for the CDR3: TGTGCCAGCATGACGCTGGGCACTGAAGCTTTCTTT.

This clonotype was observed at least ten times. CDR3 nucleotide sequence: TGTGCCAGCAGTTCCTATGGCAATGAGCAGTTCTTC. Amino acids: CASSSYGNEQFF. The rearrangement joins TRBV12-3 or TRBV12-4 to TRBJ2-1; D unresolved. Deletions cut 4 bases from V and 6 bases from J, with 7 bases between. CDR3 length: 12 amino acids.

This clonotype was detected ten times or more. The chain couples TRBV10-3 to TRBJ1-1; D ambiguous. The CDR3 sequence is 11 residues long. From germline, CDR1 is ENHRY and CDR2 SYGVKD. V lost 8 bases to trimming and J lost 1 base, with 5 bases between them. Here the CDR3 DNA reads TGTGCCATCGGGTCGAACACTGAAGCTTTCTTT. Amino acid sequence: CAIGSNTEAFF.

V and J are TRBV10-3 and TRBJ2-1, with 8 bases fitting TRBD2. The CDR3 totals 12 residues. CDR1 is ENHRY and CDR2 is SYGVKD in the germline V gene. The junction had 2 bases not matched to a gene; V was cut back by 7 bases and J by 6 bases. CDR3 loop: CAIKGLGNEQFF. In DNA, the CDR3 is TGTGCCATCAAGGGACTAGGCAATGAGCAGTTCTTC.

This clonotype was recorded a few times. V and J are TRBV7-2 and TRBJ2-1; 8 positions agree with TRBD2. The CDR3 is 14 amino acids. Germline CDR1 reads SGHTA; CDR2 reads FQGNSA. J lost 2 bases, V lost 5 bases, and 2 bases had no gene match. The CDR3 loop is CASSELAAYNEQFF. The CDR3 region has the DNA TGTGCCAGCAGCGAACTAGCGGCCTACAATGAGCAGTTCTTC. Complete variable domain (other parts from reference TRBV7-2 and TRBJ2-1): GAGVSQSPSNKVTEKGKDVELRCDPISGHTALYWYRQSLGQGLEFLIYFQGNSAPDKSGLPSDRFSAERTGGSVSTLTIQRTQQEDSAVYLCASSELAAYNEQFFGPGTRLTVL.

The rearrangement uses TRBV11-2 and TRBJ2-7; 13 nucleotides match TRBD2. CDR1 is SGHAT, CDR2 FQNNGV, per germline. The CDR3 sequence is 15 residues long. V was clipped by 5 bases and J by 3 bases; unmatched bases: 4. The CDR3 DNA reads TGTGCCAGCAGCAGACTAGCGGGAGGAAGCTACGAGCAGTACTTC. Residues: CASSRLAGGSYEQYF.

The genes are TRBV6-5 and TRBJ2-4; D may be TRBD1 or TRBD2 (6 bases each). This CDR3 spans 12 amino acids. The V end lost 5 bases, the J end lost 13 bases, and 15 bases lay between the germline ends. Germline values: CDR1 MNHEY, CDR2 SVGAGI. CDR3 in DNA: TGTGCCAGCAGTAACCCACAGGGAGGACAGTACTTC. Protein sequence: CASSNPQGGQYF.

About this clonotype: A much more abundant neighbour one base away suggests this may be a read error. V gene TRBV6-1 combines with J gene TRBJ2-3, with D possibly TRBD1 on 6 matching bases. Germline lookup yields CDR1 MNHNS and CDR2 SASEGT. This CDR3 is built from 11 residues. This CDR3 reads CASRWTDTEYF. CDR3 coding DNA: TGTGCCAGCCGGTGGACAGATACGGAGTATTTT.

Only a few counts were recorded for this clonotype. The gene calls are TRBV20-1 and TRBJ2-6; tentatively, D is TRBD2 (5 bases). The CDR3 spans 14 residues. Germline CDR1 reads DFQATT; CDR2 reads SNEGSKA (reference sequence). With 1 base removed from V and 4 bases from J, the gap between germline ends came to 8 bases. The CDR3 here is CSARGGPGANVLTF. The CDR3, as DNA: TGCAGTGCTAGAGGAGGGCCCGGGGCCAACGTCCTGACTTTC.

The chain joins TRBV5-1 to TRBJ2-7; D unresolved. The V gene lost 0 bases and the J gene lost 6 bases, with 4 bases spanning the gap. CDR3 length: 11 amino acids. Germline V lookup: CDR1 SGHRS, CDR2 YFSETQ. In DNA form, the CDR3 reads TGCGCCAGCAGCTTGGAGTTCGAGCAGTACTTC. This codes for CASSLEFEQYF.

This clonotype showed up many times. The chain has TRBV7-2 and TRBJ1-2; unclear D gene. CDR3 length: 15 residues. CDR1 is SGHTA and CDR2 is FQGNSA in the germline V gene. V gave up 2 bases and J gave up 1 base, with 11 bases separating them. CDR3 loop: CASSLTVGVNYGYTF. For the CDR3, the DNA is TGTGCCAGCAGCTTAACGGTTGGGGTTAACTATGGCTACACCTTC. Full variable domain (remainder filled in from reference TRBV7-2 and TRBJ1-2): GAGVSQSPSNKVTEKGKDVELRCDPISGHTALYWYRQSLGQGLEFLIYFQGNSAPDKSGLPSDRFSAERTGGSVSTLTIQRTQQEDSAVYLCASSLTVGVNYGYTFGSGTRLTVV.

This clonotype appeared a few times. This chain uses TRBV6-5 with TRBJ1-4; D is possibly TRBD1 (6 bases). Looked up from germline, CDR1 is MNHEY and CDR2 is SVGAGI. Trimming took off 2 bases at V and 2 bases at J, with 9 bases between the two ends. The CDR3 covers 15 residues. CDR3 DNA: TGTGCCAGCAGTTACCCCACAGGGACTAATGAAAAACTGTTTTTT. Translated, it gives CASSYPTGTNEKLFF.

The table lists this clonotype with a few counts. The rearrangement joins TRBV18 to TRBJ2-1; 11 positions match TRBD2. The ends lost 3 bases at V and 6 bases at J; junction bases unmatched: 7. The V gene's germline CDR1 is KGHSH and CDR2 LQKENI. The length of the CDR3 is 16 residues. The CDR3 bases are TGTGCCAGCTCACCGTACGCCGGGACTAGCGGCAATGAGCAGTTCTTC. Its protein product is CASSPYAGTSGNEQFF.

This clonotype came up a few times. CDR3 protein: CASSYSLGWTGGMDQPQHF. In DNA, the CDR3 is TGTGCCAGCAGTTACTCGCTGGGGTGGACAGGGGGGATGGATCAGCCCCAGCATTTT. V is TRBV6-5 and J is TRBJ1-5, with 10 bases lining up with TRBD1. CDR3 length: 19 residues. CDR1 is MNHEY, CDR2 SVGAGI, per germline. With V trimmed by 0 bases and J by 5 bases, 13 bases remained unmatched.

The genes are TRBV4-3 and TRBJ2-7; possibly TRBD1 or TRBD2 for D (7 bases each). V was shortened by 1 base and J by 2 bases, with 12 bases between the two germline ends. In germline, CDR1 is LGHNA, CDR2 YSLEER. The CDR3 consists of 15 residues. CDR3 DNA: TGCGCCAGCAGCCAAGGAGCAGGGGGGGCCTACGAGCAGTACTTC. Protein sequence: CASSQGAGGAYEQYF.

This chain uses TRBV4-1 with TRBJ2-7, with 13 positions matching TRBD2. CDR3 length: 18 amino acids. Germline CDR1 is MGHRA and CDR2 is YSYEKL. After removal of 2 bases from V and 3 bases from J, the junction contained 10 bases not matched to a gene. As DNA, the CDR3 is TGCGCCAGCAGCCAATTCCCGGGACTAGCGGGGTTAGACTACGAGCAGTACGTC. Translation gives CASSQFPGLAGLDYEQYV.

This clonotype was detected only a few times. The rearrangement links TRBV12-3 or TRBV12-4 to TRBJ2-2; D call uncertain. Trimming stripped 8 bases from V and 4 bases from J, with 8 bases between. The CDR3 consists of 12 residues. The CDR3 DNA follows: TGTGCCAGCGTCCAAGTCACCGGGGAGCTGTTTTTT. This encodes CASVQVTGELFF.

This clonotype occurred a few times. The chain combines TRBV6-2 or TRBV6-3 with TRBJ2-1; D is ambiguous. The CDR3 sequence is 14 residues long. The germline V gene has CDR1 MNHEY and CDR2 SVGEGT. V was pared by 0 bases and J by 6 bases, with 9 bases between. CDR3 bases: TGTGCCAGCAGTTACTCGCGGCTGACCAATGAGCAGTTCTTC. Residues: CASSYSRLTNEQFF.

The V gene is TRBV10-3, the J gene TRBJ2-5, with 12 bases fitting TRBD2. Germline CDR1 ENHRY, CDR2 SYGVKD. The CDR3 has 15 amino acids. Trimming removed 6 bases from V and 5 bases from J; junction bases left unmatched: 7. The CDR3 nucleotides are TGTGCCATCAGCACGACTAGCGGGAGTACTGAGACCCAGTACTTC. This codes for CAISTTSGSTETQYF.

In its sample, this clonotype was seen many times. The V and J genes are TRBV18 and TRBJ1-1, with D uncertain. This CDR3 has 14 residues. V was shortened by 5 bases and J by 1 base, with 11 bases between the two germline ends. The V gene's germline CDR1 is KGHSH and CDR2 LQKENI. The CDR3 protein is CASSESTGNTEAFF. The CDR3 DNA reads as TGTGCCAGCTCAGAGAGTACGGGGAACACTGAAGCTTTCTTT.

In regard to this clonotype: This may be a read error, as it is one base from a much larger clone. V gene TRBV7-2 combines with J gene TRBJ2-5, with D maybe TRBD1 (5 bases). The CDR3 has 14 residues. Germline V gene sequence: CDR1 SGHTA, CDR2 FQGNSA. The CDR3 nucleotides read TGTGCCAGCATCTTAGTTAGGGGACAAGAGACCCAGTACTTC. Protein product: CASILVRGQETQYF.

The chain joins TRBV29-1 to TRBJ1-4, with 8 bases fitting TRBD1. The junction had 7 bases not matched to a gene; V was cut back by 5 bases and J by 2 bases. This CDR3 region has 15 residues. The germline gives CDR1 SQVTM, CDR2 ANQGSEA. The chain's CDR3 is CSVQTGVFTNEKLFF. CDR3 DNA sequence: TGCAGCGTTCAGACAGGGGTTTTCACTAATGAAAAACTGTTTTTT.